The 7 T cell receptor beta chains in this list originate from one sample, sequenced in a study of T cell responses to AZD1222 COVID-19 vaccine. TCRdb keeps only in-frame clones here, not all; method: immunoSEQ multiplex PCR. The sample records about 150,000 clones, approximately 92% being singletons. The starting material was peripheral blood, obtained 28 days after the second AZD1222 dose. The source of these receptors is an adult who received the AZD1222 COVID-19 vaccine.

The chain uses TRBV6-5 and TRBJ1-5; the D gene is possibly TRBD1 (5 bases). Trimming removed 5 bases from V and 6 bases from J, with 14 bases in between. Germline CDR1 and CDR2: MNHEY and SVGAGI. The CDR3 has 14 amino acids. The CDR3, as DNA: TGTGCCAGCAGTCCGTTGGGGACGGTTCAGCCCCAGCATTTT. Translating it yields CASSPLGTVQPQHF.

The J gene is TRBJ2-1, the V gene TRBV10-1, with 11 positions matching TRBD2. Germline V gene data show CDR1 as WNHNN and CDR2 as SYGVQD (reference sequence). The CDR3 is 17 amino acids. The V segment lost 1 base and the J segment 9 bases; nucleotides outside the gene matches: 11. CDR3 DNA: TGCGCCAGCAGTGAGTGGTCTAGCGGGAGGAAAGTTGGTGAGCAGTTCTTC. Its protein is CASSEWSSGRKVGEQFF.

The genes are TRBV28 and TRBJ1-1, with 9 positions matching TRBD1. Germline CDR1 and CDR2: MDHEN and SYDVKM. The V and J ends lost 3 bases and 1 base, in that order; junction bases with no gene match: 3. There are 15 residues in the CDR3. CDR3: CASSFGTGWNTEAFF. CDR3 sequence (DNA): TGTGCCAGCAGTTTCGGGACAGGGTGGAACACTGAAGCTTTCTTT.

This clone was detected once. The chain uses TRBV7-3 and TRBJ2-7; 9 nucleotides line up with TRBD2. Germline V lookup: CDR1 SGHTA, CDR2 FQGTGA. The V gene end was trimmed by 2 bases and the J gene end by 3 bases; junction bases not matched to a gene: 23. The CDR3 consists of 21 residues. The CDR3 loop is CASSLWVPRTLRTSEIYEQYF. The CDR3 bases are TGTGCCAGCAGCTTATGGGTTCCCCGGACCCTCCGGACTAGCGAGATCTACGAGCAGTACTTC.

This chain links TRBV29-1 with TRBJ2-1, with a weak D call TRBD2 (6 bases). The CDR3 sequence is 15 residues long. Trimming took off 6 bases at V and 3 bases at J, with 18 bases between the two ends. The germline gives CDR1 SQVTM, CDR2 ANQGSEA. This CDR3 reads CSVTQWRALYNEQFF. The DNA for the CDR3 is TGCAGCGTCACCCAGTGGAGGGCTCTCTACAATGAGCAGTTCTTC.

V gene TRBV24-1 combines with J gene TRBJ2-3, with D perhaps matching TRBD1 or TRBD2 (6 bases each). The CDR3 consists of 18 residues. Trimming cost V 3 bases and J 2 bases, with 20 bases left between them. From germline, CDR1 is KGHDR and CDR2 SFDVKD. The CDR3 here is CATSDRGAVKGPTDTQYF. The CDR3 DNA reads TGTGCCACCAGTGATAGGGGGGCGGTGAAGGGCCCCACAGATACGCAGTATTTT.

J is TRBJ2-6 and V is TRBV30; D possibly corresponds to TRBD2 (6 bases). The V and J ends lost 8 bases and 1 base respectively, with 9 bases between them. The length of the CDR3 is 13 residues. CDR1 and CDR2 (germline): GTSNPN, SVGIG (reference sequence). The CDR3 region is CARRESGANVLTF. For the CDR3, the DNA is TGTGCCCGACGGGAGTCTGGGGCCAACGTCCTGACTTTC.